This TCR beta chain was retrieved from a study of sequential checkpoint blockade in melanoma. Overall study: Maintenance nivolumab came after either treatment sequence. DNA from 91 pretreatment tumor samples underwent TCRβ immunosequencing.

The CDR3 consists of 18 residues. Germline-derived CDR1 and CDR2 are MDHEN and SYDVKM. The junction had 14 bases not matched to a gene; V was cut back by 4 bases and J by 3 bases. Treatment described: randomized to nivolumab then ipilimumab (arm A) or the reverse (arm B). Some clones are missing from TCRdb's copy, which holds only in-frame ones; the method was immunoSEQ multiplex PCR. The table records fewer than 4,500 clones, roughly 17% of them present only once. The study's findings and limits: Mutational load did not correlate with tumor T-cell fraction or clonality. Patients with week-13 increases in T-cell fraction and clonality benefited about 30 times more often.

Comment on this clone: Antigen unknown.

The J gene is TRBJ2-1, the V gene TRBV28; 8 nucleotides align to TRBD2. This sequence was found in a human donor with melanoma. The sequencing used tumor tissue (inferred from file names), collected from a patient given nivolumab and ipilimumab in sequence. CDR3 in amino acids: CASSSGAGAQPNYNEQFF. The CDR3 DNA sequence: TGTGCCAGCAGTTCGGGAGCGGGAGCCCAACCAAACTACAATGAGCAGTTCTTC.